This T cell receptor beta chain was captured by sequencing in a study of regulatory T cells in long-lasting Graves disease. Study as a whole: Over-5-year antithyroid drug use with positive TSH receptor antibodies defined persistent Graves' disease in the study. Whole-study results and caveats: For persistent Graves' patients, TCR diversity was lower than for newly diagnosed ones. TRBV28, TRBJ1-2 and TRBJ2-5 were favored in persistent disease.

This clonotype was seen at least ten times. The antigen is not known. Time point of the sample: persistent/refractory GD, antithyroid drugs over 5 years with positive TRAb. Preparation of the TCR library used RNA extracted from PBMCs. American Thyroid Association guidelines served as the basis for diagnosing Graves' disease. Researchers made TCR beta libraries by using iRepertoire HTBI primers and running Arm-PCR on CDR3 regions. TCRdb re-derived calls from the multiplex PCR reads in MiXCR, one entry per CDR3 protein. This repertoire shows 400,000 to 500,000 distinct CDR3 sequences, around 20% found once; its top ten account for about 13%. Unmatched junction bases numbered 7, after V lost 8 bases and J lost 4 bases. Germline V lookup: CDR1 MDHEN, CDR2 SYDVKM. The CDR3 is 15 residues long.

The receptor was derived from a female donor with Graves disease. The chain joins TRBV28 to TRBJ2-2; 10 positions agree with TRBD1. Sequenced here: peripheral blood mononuclear cells (PBMCs), sampled when the disease was refractory, from a patient treated with antithyroid drugs. This CDR3 is CASGRQGAGTGELFF. CDR3 coding DNA: TGTGCCAGCGGCCGACAGGGGGCGGGCACCGGGGAGCTGTTTTTT.